The sequence of this T cell receptor (beta chain) was determined in a study of PD-L1 blockade in urothelial cancer. Study overall: Individuals in the cohort had been given 0 to 3 earlier chemotherapy regimens.

The CDR3 has 16 amino acids. V gave up 0 bases and J gave up 5 bases; unmatched junction bases: 1. Germline V lookup: CDR1 SGDLS, CDR2 YYNGEE. This clone came up once. TCRdb's copy holds only in-frame clones and misses some; the assay was immunoSEQ multiplex PCR. The repertoire holds roughly 120,000 clones, with less than 85% as singletons. Time point given: pretreatment peripheral blood. The clonotype comes from a man in his fifties or sixties with urothelial cancer. Here the sequenced sample was PBMCs, taken around atezolizumab (anti-PD-L1) treatment. This chain links TRBV9 with TRBJ2-2; 13 nucleotides agree with TRBD2. This chain's CDR3 is CASSVGLAGGTGELFF. CDR3 bases: TGTGCCAGCAGCGTAGGACTAGCGGGAGGTACCGGGGAGCTGTTTTTT.